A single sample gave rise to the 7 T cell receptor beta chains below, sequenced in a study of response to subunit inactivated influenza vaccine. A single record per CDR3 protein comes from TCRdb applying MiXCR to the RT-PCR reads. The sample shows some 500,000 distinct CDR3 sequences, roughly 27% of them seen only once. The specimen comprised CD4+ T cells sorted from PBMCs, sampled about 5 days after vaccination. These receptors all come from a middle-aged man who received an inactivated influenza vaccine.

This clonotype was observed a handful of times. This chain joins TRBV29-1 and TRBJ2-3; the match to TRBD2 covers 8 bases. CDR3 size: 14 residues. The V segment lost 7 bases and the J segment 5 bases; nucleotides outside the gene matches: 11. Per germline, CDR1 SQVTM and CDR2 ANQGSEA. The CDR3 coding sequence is TGCAGCGCGCAAGCGGGAGTCTTTATAGATACGCAGTATTTT. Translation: CSAQAGVFIDTQYF.

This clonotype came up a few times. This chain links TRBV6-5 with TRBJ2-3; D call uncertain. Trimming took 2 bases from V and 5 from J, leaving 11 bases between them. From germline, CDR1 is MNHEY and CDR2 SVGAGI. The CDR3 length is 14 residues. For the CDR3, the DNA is TGTGCCAGCAGTTACGCCTCAAGGAAAGATACGCAGTATTTT. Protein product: CASSYASRKDTQYF.

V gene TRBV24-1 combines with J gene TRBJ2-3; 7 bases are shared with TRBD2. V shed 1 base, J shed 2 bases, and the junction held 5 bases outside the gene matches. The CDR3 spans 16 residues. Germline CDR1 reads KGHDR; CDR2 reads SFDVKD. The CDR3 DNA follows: TGTGCCACCAGTGATTTTGCGGGAGAGCTCACAGATACGCAGTATTTT. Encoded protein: CATSDFAGELTDTQYF.

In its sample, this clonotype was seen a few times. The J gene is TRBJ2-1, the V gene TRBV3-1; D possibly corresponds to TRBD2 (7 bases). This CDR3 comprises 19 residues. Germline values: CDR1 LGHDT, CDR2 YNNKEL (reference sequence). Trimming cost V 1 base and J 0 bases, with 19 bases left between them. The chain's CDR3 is CASSQGGGRGRSSYNEQFF. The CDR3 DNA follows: TGTGCCAGCAGCCAAGGAGGAGGGCGGGGGCGGAGCTCCTACAATGAGCAGTTCTTC.

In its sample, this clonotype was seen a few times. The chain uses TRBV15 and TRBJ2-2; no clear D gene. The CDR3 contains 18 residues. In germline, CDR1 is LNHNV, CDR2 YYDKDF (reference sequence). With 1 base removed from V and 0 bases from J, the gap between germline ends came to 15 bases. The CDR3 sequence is CATSRAEIIRANTGELFF. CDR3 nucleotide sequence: TGTGCCACCAGCAGAGCGGAGATAATCCGCGCGAACACCGGGGAGCTGTTTTTT.

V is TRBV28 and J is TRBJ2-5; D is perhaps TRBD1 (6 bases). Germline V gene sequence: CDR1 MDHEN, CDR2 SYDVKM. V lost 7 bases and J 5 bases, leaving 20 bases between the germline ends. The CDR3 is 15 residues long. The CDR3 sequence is CASNRGGAGDETQYF. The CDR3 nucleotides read TGTGCCAGCAACCGAGGAGGAGCAGGGGATGAGACCCAGTACTTC.

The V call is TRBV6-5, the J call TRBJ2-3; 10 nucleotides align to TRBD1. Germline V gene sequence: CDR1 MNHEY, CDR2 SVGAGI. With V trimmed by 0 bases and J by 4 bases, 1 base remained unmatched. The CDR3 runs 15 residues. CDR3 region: CASSYSTGGADTQYF. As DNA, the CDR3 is TGTGCCAGCAGTTACTCGACAGGGGGCGCAGATACGCAGTATTTT.